This T cell receptor (beta chain) came from a study of response to subunit inactivated influenza vaccine. Study conclusions and caveats: Authors suggested each seasonal flu vaccination may recruit only limited numbers of new T cells.

V was shortened by 0 bases and J by 0 bases, with 12 bases between the two germline ends. The CDR3 length is 17 residues. In the case of this clonotype: The target antigen is unknown.

From the RT-PCR reads, TCRdb called clonotypes with MiXCR, one entry per CDR3 protein. In the table there are under 800,000 distinct CDR3 sequences, approximately 15% of which are singletons. The rearrangement joins TRBV12-3 or TRBV12-4 to TRBJ2-4, with TRBD1 as a possible D gene (6 bases). The sequenced sample was PBMCs from blood, obtained about 14 days before vaccination. This TCR derives from a man in his fifties who received an inactivated influenza vaccine. CDR3 protein: CASSLAVGALAKNIQYF. CDR3 in DNA: TGTGCCAGCAGTTTAGCCGTGGGGGCATTAGCCAAAAACATTCAGTACTTC.